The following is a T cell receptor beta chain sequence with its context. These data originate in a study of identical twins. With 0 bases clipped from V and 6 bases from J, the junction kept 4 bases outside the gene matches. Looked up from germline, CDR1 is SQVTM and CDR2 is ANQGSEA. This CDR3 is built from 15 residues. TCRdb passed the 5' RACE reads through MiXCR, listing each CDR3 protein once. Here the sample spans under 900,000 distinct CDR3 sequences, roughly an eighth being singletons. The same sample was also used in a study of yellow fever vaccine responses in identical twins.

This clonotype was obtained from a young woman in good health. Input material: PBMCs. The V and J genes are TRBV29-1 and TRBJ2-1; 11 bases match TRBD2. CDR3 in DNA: TGCAGCGTTGAAGAAAGACTAGCGGGACTCAATGAGCAGTTCTTC. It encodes CSVEERLAGLNEQFF.